This TCR beta chain was retrieved from a study of shared clonotypes between healthy human individuals. Overall study: Three plates each covered CD4 naive and memory; CD8 naive two, CD8 memory one.

Repertoires were generated with immunoSEQ multiplex PCR, while TCRdb's copy carries only in-frame clones and drops some. The sample records a few million clones, around 93% being singletons. Naivety among CD8 cells was defined by CD45RO negativity and positive CCR7 selection, thereby excluding terminally differentiated effector memory CD45RA+ cells. Source material: naive CD8+ T cells from PBMCs. This TCR came from a young man in good health. Some clones in this sample may be carry-over from other donors' samples.

CDR3 protein: CASSLDGDRVRGTGELFF. CDR3 bases: TGCGCCAGCAGCTTGGATGGAGACAGGGTCAGGGGCACCGGGGAGCTGTTTTTT. This chain uses TRBV5-1 with TRBJ2-2; the match to TRBD1 covers 7 bases. V shed 0 bases and J 4 bases; nucleotides not matched to a gene: 12. Germline V gene data show CDR1 as SGHRS and CDR2 as YFSETQ. The CDR3 sequence is 18 residues long.